Listed here are 18 T cell receptor beta chains from one sample, sequenced in a study of T cell responses to AZD1222 COVID-19 vaccine. TCRdb keeps only in-frame clones here, not all; method: immunoSEQ multiplex PCR. The sample holds just under 95,000 clones; roughly 90% are singletons and the top ten take 13%. Sequences were derived from peripheral blood, sampled on day 0 of AZD1222 vaccination. Receptor source: an adult in good health.

This chain links TRBV5-6 with TRBJ1-2, with 7 bases identical to TRBD1. This CDR3 spans 14 amino acids. The germline V gene encodes CDR1 SGHDT and CDR2 YYEEEE. Germline trimming cut 5 bases from V and 7 bases from J; bases unmatched to any gene: 11. The CDR3 loop is CASSPQGVEAGYTF. In nucleotides, the CDR3 is TGTGCCAGCAGTCCGCAGGGGGTTGAGGCTGGCTACACCTTC.

The chain has TRBV27 and TRBJ1-2; no clear D gene. V was trimmed by 3 bases and J by 7 bases, leaving 15 bases between them. Germline CDR1 MNHEY, CDR2 SMNVEV (reference sequence). CDR3 length: 14 residues. The CDR3 is CASSFRGIKGGYTF. CDR3 DNA sequence: TGTGCCAGCAGTTTTCGAGGGATTAAGGGTGGCTACACCTTC.

This clone appeared a few times. The chain joins TRBV5-6 to TRBJ1-4, with 7 bases matching TRBD1. V dropped 4 bases and J dropped 6; count of bases not matched to a gene: 6. Per the germline V gene, CDR1 is SGHDT and CDR2 is YYEEEE. This CDR3 is 14 amino acids long. In DNA, the CDR3 is TGTGCCAGCAGCCTGGGACAGTCAGATGAAAAACTGTTTTTT. It translates to CASSLGQSDEKLFF.

The chain combines TRBV5-1 with TRBJ2-7; D remains ambiguous. V dropped 1 base and J dropped 6 bases, with 11 bases sitting between them. Per the germline V gene, CDR1 is SGHRS and CDR2 is YFSETQ. The CDR3 runs to 13 residues. CDR3 region: CASSLPSGFEQYF. The CDR3 DNA reads as TGCGCCAGCAGCTTGCCGTCAGGCTTCGAGCAGTACTTC.

Concerning this clone itself: Other DNA variants within this sample encode the same CDR3. The chain recombines TRBV7-3 with TRBJ1-3, with a possible D match to TRBD1 (5 bases). Trimming took off 5 bases at V and 0 bases at J, with 11 bases between the two ends. The CDR3 consists of 15 residues. CDR1 is SGHTA and CDR2 is FQGTGA in the germline V gene. The CDR3 loop is CASSPVGGSGNTIYF. In nucleotides, the CDR3 is TGTGCCAGCAGCCCAGTCGGGGGCTCTGGAAACACCATATATTTT.

J is TRBJ2-2 and V is TRBV5-4, with a weak D call TRBD2 (6 bases). Germline V gene sequence: CDR1 SGHNT, CDR2 YYREEE (reference sequence). V gave up 2 bases and J gave up 11 bases, with 10 bases separating them. The CDR3 has 12 amino acids. The CDR3 reads CASSFGLRELFF. DNA for the CDR3: TGTGCCAGCAGCTTCGGACTAAGAGAGCTGTTTTTT.

The genes are TRBV6-1 and TRBJ1-5; no clear D gene. This CDR3 region has 14 residues. CDR1 and CDR2 from the germline V gene are MNHNS and SASEGT. V was shortened by 0 bases and J by 4 bases, with 7 bases between the two germline ends. The CDR3 bases are TGTGCCAGCAGTGAAGCGCGTGGAAATCAGCCCCAGCATTTT. This gives the protein CASSEARGNQPQHF.

The chain uses TRBV19 and TRBJ1-4, with TRBD1 as a possible D gene (6 bases). The germline V gene has CDR1 LNHDA and CDR2 SQIVND (reference sequence). The V end was cut by 4 bases, the J end by 0 bases, with 15 bases between. The CDR3 loop spans 17 amino acids. This chain's CDR3 is CASSRPGQPATNEKLFF. The CDR3 nucleotides read TGTGCCAGTAGTAGGCCCGGACAGCCCGCAACTAATGAAAAACTGTTTTTT.

As concerns this clone: The junction departs from the called germline gene at one end, perhaps through a read error. The V gene is TRBV6-5, the J gene TRBJ1-2; TRBD1 aligns across 7 bases. CDR3 length: 13 amino acids. Germline CDR1 is MNHEY and CDR2 is SVGAGI. CDR3 coding DNA: TGTGCCAGCAGGGAGGGGGCGGCATATGACTACACCTTC. Its translation is CASREGAAYDYTF.

This clone was detected only once. The V call is TRBV30, the J call TRBJ1-4; no clear D gene. With 3 bases removed from V and 6 bases from J, the gap between germline ends came to 17 bases. The CDR3 contains 15 residues. Per the germline V gene, CDR1 is GTSNPN and CDR2 is SVGIG (reference sequence). The CDR3 region is CAWRDRVWADEKLFF. In DNA form, the CDR3 reads TGTGCCTGGAGGGATCGAGTGTGGGCAGATGAAAAACTGTTTTTT.

The chain is built from TRBV12-3 or TRBV12-4 and TRBJ1-2; tentatively, D is TRBD1 (6 bases). The CDR3 spans 13 residues. V lost 1 base, J lost 7 bases, and 10 bases lay in between. The CDR3 coding sequence is TGTGCCAGCAGTTTAGGGGGGGCGCTTGGCTACACCTTC. This translates into CASSLGGALGYTF.

The V gene is TRBV6-6, the J gene TRBJ2-1, with 8 positions matching TRBD2. From germline, CDR1 is MNHNY and CDR2 SVGAGI (reference sequence). The V segment lost 7 bases and the J segment 3 bases; nucleotides outside the gene matches: 5. This CDR3 has 14 amino acids. The CDR3 spells CASIGGELYNEQFF. In nucleotides, the CDR3 is TGTGCCAGCATCGGGGGGGAGCTCTACAATGAGCAGTTCTTC.

The V call is TRBV6-5, the J call TRBJ1-6; TRBD1 aligns across 10 bases. This CDR3 spans 15 amino acids. V gave up 8 bases and J gave up 4 bases; unmatched junction bases: 5. Per germline, CDR1 MNHEY and CDR2 SVGAGI. The CDR3 bases are TGTGCCAGCCGATGGACAGGGGGATATAATTCACCCCTCCACTTT. This gives the protein CASRWTGGYNSPLHF.

V and J are TRBV14 and TRBJ1-6; no clear D gene. V lost 4 bases and J lost 7, with 5 bases in between. Germline CDR1 and CDR2: SGHDN and FVKESK. CDR3 length: 12 amino acids. Here the CDR3 reads CASSRVNSPLHF. CDR3 in DNA: TGTGCCAGCAGCCGGGTAAATTCACCCCTCCACTTT. The full variable domain, with the rest looked up from reference TRBV14 and TRBJ1-6, is EAGVTQFPSHSVIEKGQTVTLRCDPISGHDNLYWYRRVMGKEIKFLLHFVKESKQDESGMPNNRFLAERTGGTYSTLKVQPAELEDSGVYFCASSRVNSPLHFGNGTRLTVT.

J is TRBJ2-5 and V is TRBV3-1 (or the pseudogene TRBV3-2); D is ambiguous. V was shortened by 2 bases and J by 5 bases, with 6 bases between the two germline ends. The CDR3 extends over 12 amino acids. Germline lookup yields CDR1 LGHDT and CDR2 YNNKEL (reference sequence). CDR3 in amino acids: CASSQLSETQYF. The CDR3 DNA is TGTGCCAGCAGCCAATTATCGGAGACCCAGTACTTC.

This chain connects TRBV28 to TRBJ2-6; 8 positions agree with TRBD1. V shed 7 bases and J 4 bases; nucleotides not matched to a gene: 6. The germline V gene has CDR1 MDHEN and CDR2 SYDVKM. This CDR3 is 15 amino acids long. This CDR3 reads CASIGQGPGANVLTF. In DNA, the CDR3 is TGTGCCAGCATTGGACAGGGTCCCGGGGCCAACGTCCTGACTTTC.

The J gene is TRBJ1-2, the V gene TRBV7-9; 9 bases agree with TRBD1. Germline CDR1 reads SEHNR; CDR2 reads FQNEAQ (reference sequence). V was clipped by 5 bases and J by 10 bases; unmatched bases: 8. The CDR3 spans 13 residues. The CDR3 region is CASSLGQGHYYTF. CDR3 sequence (DNA): TGTGCCAGCAGCCTGGGACAGGGTCACTACTACACCTTC.

The chain is built from TRBV6-5 and TRBJ1-1; D ambiguous. The germline V gene has CDR1 MNHEY and CDR2 SVGAGI. The CDR3 spans 14 residues. The V end was cut by 8 bases, the J end by 2 bases, with 15 bases between. CDR3 residues: CASLSLAGNTEAFF. CDR3 coding DNA: TGTGCCAGCCTGTCTCTTGCGGGTAACACTGAAGCTTTCTTT.